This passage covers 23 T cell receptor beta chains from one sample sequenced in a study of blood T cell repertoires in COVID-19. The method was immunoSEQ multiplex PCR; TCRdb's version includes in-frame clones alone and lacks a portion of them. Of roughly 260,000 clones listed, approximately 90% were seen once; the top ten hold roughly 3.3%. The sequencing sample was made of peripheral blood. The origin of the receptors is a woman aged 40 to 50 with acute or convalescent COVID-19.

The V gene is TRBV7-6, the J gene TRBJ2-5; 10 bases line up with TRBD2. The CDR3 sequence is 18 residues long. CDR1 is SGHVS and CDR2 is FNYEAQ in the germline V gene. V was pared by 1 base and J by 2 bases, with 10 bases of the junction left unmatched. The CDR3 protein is CASSLGLPPTSGQETQYF. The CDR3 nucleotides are TGTGCCAGCAGCTTAGGCCTCCCTCCGACTAGCGGGCAAGAGACCCAGTACTTC.

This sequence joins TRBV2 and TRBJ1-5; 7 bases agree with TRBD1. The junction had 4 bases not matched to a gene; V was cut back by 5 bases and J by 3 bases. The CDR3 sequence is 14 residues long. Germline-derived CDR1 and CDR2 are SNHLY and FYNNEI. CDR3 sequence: CASSTDRANQPQHF. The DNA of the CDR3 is TGTGCCAGCAGTACTGACAGGGCCAATCAGCCCCAGCATTTT.

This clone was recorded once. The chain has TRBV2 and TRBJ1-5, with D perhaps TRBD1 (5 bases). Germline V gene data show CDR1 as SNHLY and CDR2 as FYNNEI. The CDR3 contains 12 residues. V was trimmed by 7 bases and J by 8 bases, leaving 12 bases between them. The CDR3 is CASTGGFEPQHF. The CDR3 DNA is TGTGCCAGCACGGGGGGATTTGAGCCCCAGCATTTT.

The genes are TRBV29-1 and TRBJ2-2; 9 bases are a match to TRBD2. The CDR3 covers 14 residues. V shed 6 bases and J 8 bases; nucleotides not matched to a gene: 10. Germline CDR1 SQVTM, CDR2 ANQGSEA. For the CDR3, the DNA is TGCAGCGTGCAGCTAGCGGGGCGTCGGGGGGAGCTGTTTTTT. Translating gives CSVQLAGRRGELFF.

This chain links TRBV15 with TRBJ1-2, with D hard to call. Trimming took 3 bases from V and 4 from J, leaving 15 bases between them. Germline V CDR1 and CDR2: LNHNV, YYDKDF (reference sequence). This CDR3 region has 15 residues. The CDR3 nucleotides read TGTGCCACCAGCAGGGATCGAGGAGGAGGCTATGGCTACACCTTC. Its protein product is CATSRDRGGGYGYTF.

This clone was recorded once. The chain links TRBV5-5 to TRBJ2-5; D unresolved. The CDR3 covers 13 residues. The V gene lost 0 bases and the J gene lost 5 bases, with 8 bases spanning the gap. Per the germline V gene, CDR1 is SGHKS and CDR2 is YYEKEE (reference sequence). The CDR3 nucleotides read TGTGCCAGCAGCTTGGGTCCTGAGGAGACCCAGTACTTC. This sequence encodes CASSLGPEETQYF.

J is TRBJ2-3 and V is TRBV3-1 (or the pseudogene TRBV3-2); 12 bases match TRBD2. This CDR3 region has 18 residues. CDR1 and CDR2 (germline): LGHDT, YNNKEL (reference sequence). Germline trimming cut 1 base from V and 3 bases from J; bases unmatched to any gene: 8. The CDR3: CASSQVASGGAETDTQYF. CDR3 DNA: TGTGCCAGCAGCCAAGTGGCTAGCGGGGGGGCCGAGACAGATACGCAGTATTTT.

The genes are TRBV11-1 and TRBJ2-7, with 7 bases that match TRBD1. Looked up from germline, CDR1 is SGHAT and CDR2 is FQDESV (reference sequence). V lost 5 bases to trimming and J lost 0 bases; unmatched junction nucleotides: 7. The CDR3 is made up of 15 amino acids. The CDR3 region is CASSRGQSSSYEQYV. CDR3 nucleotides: TGTGCCAGCAGCCGGGGACAGAGCAGCTCCTACGAGCAGTACGTC.

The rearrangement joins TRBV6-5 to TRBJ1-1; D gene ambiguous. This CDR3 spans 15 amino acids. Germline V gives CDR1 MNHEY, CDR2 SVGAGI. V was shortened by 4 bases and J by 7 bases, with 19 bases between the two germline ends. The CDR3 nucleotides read TGTGCCAGCAGTTCCTCACGTCCAGGTCGGGATGAAGCTTTCTTT. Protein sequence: CASSSSRPGRDEAFF.

This CDR3 is CSVGDRAYGYTF. The CDR3 bases are TGCAGCGTTGGCGACAGGGCCTATGGCTACACCTTC. The chain has TRBV29-1 and TRBJ1-2; 7 bases align to TRBD1. CDR3 length equals 12 residues. Germline values: CDR1 SQVTM, CDR2 ANQGSEA. Unmatched junction bases numbered 3, after V lost 4 bases and J lost 4 bases.

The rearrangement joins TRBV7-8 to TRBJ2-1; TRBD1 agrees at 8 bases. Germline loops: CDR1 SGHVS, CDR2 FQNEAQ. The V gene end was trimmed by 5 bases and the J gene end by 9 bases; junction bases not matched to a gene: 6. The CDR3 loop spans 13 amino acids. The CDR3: CASSPGTGFEQFF. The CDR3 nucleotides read TGTGCCAGCAGCCCCGGGACAGGATTTGAGCAGTTCTTC.

The CDR3 DNA is TGTGCCAGCAGTCGTTACGGGGGGGGCGGAAATGAGCAGTTCTTC. Translated, it gives CASSRYGGGGNEQFF. V and J are TRBV2 and TRBJ2-1, with 8 bases matching TRBD2. From germline, CDR1 is SNHLY and CDR2 FYNNEI. J lost 7 bases, V lost 5 bases, and 10 bases had no gene match. This CDR3 region has 15 residues.

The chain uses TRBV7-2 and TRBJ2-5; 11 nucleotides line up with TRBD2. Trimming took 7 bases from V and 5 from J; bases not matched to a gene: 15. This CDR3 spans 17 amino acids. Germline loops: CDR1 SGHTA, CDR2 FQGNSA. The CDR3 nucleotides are TGTGCCAGCACTCTCTGGTTTAGCGGGGGGGCCGGGGAGACCCAGTACTTC. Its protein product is CASTLWFSGGAGETQYF.

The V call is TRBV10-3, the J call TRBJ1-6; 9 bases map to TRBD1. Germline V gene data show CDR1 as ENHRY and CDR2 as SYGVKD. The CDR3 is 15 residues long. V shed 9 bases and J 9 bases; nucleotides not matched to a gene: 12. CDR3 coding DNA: TGTGCCATTCGACAGGGGGACACTTTTAGTTCACCCCTCCACTTT. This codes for CAIRQGDTFSSPLHF.

CDR3 sequence reads: CASSLPRLGNTIYF. The CDR3 DNA reads TGTGCCAGCAGCTTACCTAGGCTGGGAAACACCATATATTTT. J is TRBJ1-3 and V is TRBV7-9, with no clear D. The germline CDR1 and CDR2 sequences are SEHNR and FQNEAQ (reference sequence). Trimming cost V 2 bases and J 4 bases, with 9 bases left between them. CDR3 size: 14 residues.

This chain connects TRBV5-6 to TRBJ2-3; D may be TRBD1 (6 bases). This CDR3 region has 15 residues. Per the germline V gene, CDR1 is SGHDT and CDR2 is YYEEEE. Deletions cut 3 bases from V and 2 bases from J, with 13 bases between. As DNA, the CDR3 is TGTGCCAGCAGCTCAGGGGATCTTCTCACAGATACGCAGTATTTT. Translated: CASSSGDLLTDTQYF.

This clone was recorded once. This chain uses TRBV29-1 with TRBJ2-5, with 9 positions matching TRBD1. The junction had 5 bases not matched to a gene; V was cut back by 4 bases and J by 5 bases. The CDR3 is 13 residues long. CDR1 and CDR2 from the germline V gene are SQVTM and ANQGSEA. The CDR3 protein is CSVGGTGYETQYF. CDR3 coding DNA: TGCAGCGTTGGCGGGACAGGGTATGAGACCCAGTACTTC.

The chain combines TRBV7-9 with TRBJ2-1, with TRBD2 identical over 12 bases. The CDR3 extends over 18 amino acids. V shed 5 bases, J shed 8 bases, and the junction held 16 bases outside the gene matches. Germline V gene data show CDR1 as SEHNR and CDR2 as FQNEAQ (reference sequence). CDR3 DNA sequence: TGTGCCAGCAGCCCCTTGCGACTAGCGGGGGTACTCTGGGATGAGCAGTTCTTC. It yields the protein CASSPLRLAGVLWDEQFF.

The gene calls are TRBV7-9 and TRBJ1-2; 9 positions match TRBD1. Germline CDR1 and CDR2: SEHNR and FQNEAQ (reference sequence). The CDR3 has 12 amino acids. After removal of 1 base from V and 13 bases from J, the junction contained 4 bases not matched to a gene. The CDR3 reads CASSLGDRVLTF. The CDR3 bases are TGTGCCAGCAGCTTAGGGGACAGGGTTCTCACCTTC.

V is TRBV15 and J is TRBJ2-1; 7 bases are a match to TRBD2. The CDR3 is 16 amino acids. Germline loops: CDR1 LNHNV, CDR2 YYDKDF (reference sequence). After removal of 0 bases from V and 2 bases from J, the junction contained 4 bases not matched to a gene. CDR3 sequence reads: CATSREGGGPYNEQFF. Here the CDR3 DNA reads TGTGCCACCAGCAGAGAGGGGGGGGGACCCTACAATGAGCAGTTCTTC. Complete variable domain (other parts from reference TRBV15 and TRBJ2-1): DAMVIQNPRYQVTQFGKPVTLSCSQTLNHNVMYWYQQKSSQAPKLLFHYYDKDFNNEADTPDNFQSRRPNTSFCFLDIRSPGLGDTAMYLCATSREGGGPYNEQFFGPGTRLTVL.

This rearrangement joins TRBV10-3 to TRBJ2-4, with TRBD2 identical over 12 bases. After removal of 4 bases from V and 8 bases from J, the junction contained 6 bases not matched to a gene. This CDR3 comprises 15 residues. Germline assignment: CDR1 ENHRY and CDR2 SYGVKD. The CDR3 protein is CAISGLAGGNDIQYF. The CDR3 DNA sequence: TGTGCCATCAGTGGGCTAGCGGGGGGGAATGACATTCAGTACTTC.

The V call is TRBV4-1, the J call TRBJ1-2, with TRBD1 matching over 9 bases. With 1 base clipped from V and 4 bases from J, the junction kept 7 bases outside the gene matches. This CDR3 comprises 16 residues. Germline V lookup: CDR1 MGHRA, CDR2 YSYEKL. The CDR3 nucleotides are TGCGCCAGCAGCCAAGTGCCAGGACAGGGGAGCTATGGCTACACCTTC. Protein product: CASSQVPGQGSYGYTF.

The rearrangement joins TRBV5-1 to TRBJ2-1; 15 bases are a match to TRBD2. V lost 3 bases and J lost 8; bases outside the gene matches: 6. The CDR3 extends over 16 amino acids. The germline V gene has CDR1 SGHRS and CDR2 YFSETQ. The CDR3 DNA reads TGCGCCAGCAGCTCCAGGACTAGCGGGGGGGCAGATGAGCAGTTCTTC. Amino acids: CASSSRTSGGADEQFF.